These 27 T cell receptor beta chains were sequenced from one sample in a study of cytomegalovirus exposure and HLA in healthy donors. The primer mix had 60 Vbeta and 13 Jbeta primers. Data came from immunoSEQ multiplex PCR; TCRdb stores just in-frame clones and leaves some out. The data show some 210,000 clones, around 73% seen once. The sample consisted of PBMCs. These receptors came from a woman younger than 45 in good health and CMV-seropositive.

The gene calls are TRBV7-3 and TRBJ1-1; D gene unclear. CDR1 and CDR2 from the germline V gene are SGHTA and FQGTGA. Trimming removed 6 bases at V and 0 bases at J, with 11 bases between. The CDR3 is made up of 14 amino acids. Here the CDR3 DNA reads TGTGCCAGCAGTACGAACTCAATGAACACTGAAGCTTTCTTT. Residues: CASSTNSMNTEAFF.

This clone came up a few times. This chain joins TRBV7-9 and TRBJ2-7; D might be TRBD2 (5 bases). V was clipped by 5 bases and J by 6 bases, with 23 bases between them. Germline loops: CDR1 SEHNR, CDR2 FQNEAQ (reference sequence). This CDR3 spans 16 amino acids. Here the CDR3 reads CASSHALPGSGGEQYF. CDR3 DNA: TGTGCCAGCAGCCACGCTCTTCCGGGCTCAGGAGGCGAGCAGTACTTC.

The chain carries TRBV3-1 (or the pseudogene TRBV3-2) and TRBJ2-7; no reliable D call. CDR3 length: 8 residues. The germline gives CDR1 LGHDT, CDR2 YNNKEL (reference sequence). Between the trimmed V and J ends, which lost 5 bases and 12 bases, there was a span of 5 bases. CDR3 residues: CASSIRYF. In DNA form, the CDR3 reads TGTGCCAGCAGCATCCGGTACTTC.

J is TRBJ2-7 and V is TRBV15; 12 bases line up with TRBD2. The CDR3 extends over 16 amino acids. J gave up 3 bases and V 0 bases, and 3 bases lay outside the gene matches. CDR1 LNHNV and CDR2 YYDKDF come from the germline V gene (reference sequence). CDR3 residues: CATSRETSGSGYEQYF. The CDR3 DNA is TGTGCCACCAGCAGAGAGACTAGCGGGAGTGGCTACGAGCAGTACTTC.

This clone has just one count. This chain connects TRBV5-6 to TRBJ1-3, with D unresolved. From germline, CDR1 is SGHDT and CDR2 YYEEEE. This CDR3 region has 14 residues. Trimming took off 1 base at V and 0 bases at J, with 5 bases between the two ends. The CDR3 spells CASSLFSSGNTIYF. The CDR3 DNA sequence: TGTGCCAGCAGCTTGTTTAGCTCTGGAAACACCATATATTTT.

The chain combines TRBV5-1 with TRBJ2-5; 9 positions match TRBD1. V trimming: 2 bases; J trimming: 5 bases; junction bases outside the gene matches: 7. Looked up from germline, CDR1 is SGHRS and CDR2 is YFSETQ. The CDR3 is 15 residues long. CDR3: CASSLITGGFETQYF. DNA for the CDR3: TGCGCCAGCAGCTTAATAACAGGGGGCTTTGAGACCCAGTACTTC.

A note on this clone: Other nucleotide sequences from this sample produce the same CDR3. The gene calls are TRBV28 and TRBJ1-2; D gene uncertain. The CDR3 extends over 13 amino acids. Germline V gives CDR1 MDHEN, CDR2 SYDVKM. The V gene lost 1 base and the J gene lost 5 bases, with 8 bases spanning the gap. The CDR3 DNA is TGTGCCAGCAGTTTATCACGGGGATATGGCTACACCTTC. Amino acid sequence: CASSLSRGYGYTF.

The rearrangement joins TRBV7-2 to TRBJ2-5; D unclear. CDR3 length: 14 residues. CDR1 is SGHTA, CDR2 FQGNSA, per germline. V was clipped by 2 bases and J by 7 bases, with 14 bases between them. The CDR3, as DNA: TGTGCCAGCAGCTTAAACAGTGTCCTTGGGACCCAGTACTTC. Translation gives CASSLNSVLGTQYF.

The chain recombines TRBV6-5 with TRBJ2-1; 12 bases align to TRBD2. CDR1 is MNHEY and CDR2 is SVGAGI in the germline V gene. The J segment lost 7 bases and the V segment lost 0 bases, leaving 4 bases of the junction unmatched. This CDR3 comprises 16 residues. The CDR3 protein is CASSYSLAGGLNEQFF. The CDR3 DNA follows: TGTGCCAGCAGTTACTCCCTAGCGGGGGGGCTGAATGAGCAGTTCTTC.

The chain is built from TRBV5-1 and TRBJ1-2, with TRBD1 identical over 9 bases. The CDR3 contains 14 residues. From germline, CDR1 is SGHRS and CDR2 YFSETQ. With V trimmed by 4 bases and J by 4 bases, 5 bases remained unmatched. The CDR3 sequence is CASSGTGGSYGYTF. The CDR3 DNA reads TGCGCCAGCAGCGGAACAGGGGGCAGCTATGGCTACACCTTC.

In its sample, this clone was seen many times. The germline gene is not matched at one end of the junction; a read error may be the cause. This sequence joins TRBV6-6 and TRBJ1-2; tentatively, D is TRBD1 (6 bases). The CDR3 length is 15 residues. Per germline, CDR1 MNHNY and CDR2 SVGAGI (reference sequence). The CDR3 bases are TGTGCCACCAGTACCAGAGGGACATCTAACTATGGCTACACCTTC. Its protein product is CATSTRGTSNYGYTF.

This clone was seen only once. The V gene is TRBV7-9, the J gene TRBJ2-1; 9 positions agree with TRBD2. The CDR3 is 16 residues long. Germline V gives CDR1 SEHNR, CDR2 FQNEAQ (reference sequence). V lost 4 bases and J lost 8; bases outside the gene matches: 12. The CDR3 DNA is TGTGCCAGCAGCTCCACTTTAGCGGGGGAGGTATATGAGCAGTTCTTC. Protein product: CASSSTLAGEVYEQFF. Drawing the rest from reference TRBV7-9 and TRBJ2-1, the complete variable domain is DTGVSQNPRHKITKRGQNVTFRCDPISEHNRLYWYRQTLGQGPEFLTYFQNEAQLEKSRLLSDRFSAERPKGSFSTLEIQRTEQGDSAMYLCASSSTLAGEVYEQFFGPGTRLTVL.

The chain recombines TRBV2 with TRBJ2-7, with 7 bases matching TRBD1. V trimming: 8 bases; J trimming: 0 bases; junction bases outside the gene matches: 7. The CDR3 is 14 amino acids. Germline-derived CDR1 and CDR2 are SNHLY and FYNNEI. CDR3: CASGSTGDSYEQYF. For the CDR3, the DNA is TGTGCCAGCGGCTCCACAGGGGACTCCTACGAGCAGTACTTC.

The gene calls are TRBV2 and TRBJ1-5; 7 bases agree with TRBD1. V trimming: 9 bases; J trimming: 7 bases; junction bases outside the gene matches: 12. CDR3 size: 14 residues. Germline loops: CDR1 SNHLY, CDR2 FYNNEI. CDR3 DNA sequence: TGTGCCAGTTCAAGGGGGCAAATGGAGCAGCCCCAGCATTTT. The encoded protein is CASSRGQMEQPQHF.

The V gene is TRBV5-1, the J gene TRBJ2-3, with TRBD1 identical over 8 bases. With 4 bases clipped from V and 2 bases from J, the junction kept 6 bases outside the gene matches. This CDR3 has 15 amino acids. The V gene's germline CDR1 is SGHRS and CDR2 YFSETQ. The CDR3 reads CASSGQGANTDTQYF. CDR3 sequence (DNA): TGCGCCAGCAGCGGGCAGGGGGCCAACACAGATACGCAGTATTTT. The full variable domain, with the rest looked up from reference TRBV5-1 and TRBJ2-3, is KAGVTQTPRYLIKTRGQQVTLSCSPISGHRSVSWYQQTPGQGLQFLFEYFSETQRNKGNFPGRFSGRQFSNSRSEMNVSTLELGDSALYLCASSGQGANTDTQYFGPGTRLTVL.

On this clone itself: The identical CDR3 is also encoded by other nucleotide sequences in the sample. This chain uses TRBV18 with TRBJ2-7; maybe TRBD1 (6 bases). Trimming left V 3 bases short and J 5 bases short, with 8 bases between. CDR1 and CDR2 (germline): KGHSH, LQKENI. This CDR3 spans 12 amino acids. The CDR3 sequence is CASSPDRNEQYF. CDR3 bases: TGTGCCAGCTCACCGGACAGAAACGAGCAGTACTTC.

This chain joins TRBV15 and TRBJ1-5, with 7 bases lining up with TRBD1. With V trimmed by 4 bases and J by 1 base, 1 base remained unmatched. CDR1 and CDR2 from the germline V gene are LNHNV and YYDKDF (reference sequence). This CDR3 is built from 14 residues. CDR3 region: CATSMGQSNQPQHF. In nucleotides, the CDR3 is TGTGCCACCAGCATGGGACAGAGCAATCAGCCCCAGCATTTT.

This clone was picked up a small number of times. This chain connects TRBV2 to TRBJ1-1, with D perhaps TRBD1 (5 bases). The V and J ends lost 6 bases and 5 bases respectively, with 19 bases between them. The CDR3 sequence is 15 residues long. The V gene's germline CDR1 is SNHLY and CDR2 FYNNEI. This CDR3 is CASSEGLPGETEAFF. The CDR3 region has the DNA TGTGCCAGCAGCGAGGGACTCCCCGGGGAGACTGAAGCTTTCTTT.

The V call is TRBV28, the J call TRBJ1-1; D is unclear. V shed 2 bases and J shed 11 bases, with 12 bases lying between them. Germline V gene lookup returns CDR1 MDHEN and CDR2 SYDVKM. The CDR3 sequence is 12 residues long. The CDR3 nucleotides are TGTGCCAGCAGTTTACGTAGCATTGAGGCTTTCTTT. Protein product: CASSLRSIEAFF. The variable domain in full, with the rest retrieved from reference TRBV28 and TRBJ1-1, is DVKVTQSSRYLVKRTGEKVFLECVQDMDHENMFWYRQDPGLGLRLIYFSYDVKMKEKGDIPEGYSVSREKKERFSLILESASTNQTSMYLCASSLRSIEAFFGQGTRLTVV.

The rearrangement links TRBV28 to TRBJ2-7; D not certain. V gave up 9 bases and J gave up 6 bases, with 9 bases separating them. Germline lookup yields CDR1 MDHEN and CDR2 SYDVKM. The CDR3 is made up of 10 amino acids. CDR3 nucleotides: TGTGCCAGTTCTGGGCCCGAGCAGTACTTC. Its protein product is CASSGPEQYF.

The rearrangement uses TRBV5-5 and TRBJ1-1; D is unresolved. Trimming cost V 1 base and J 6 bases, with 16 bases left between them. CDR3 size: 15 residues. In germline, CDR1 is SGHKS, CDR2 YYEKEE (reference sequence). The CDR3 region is CASSLIPVPNSEAFF. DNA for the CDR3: TGTGCCAGCAGCTTGATTCCCGTCCCTAACTCTGAAGCTTTCTTT.

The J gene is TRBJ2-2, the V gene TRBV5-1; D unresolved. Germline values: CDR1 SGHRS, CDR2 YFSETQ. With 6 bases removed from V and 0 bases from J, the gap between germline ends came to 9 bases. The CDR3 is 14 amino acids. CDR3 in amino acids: CASKMATNTGELFF. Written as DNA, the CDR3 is TGCGCCAGCAAAATGGCAACGAACACCGGGGAGCTGTTTTTT.

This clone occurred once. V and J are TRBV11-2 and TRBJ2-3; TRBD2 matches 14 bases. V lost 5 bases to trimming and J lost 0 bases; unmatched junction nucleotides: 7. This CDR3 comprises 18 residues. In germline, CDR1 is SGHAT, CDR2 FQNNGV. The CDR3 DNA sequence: TGTGCCAGCAGCAAAATGACTAGCGGGAGGGATAGCACAGATACGCAGTATTTT. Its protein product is CASSKMTSGRDSTDTQYF.

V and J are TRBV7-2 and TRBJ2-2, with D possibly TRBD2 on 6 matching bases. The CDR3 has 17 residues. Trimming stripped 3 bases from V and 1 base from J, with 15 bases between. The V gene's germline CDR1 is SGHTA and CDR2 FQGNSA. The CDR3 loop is CASSLFGGSMNTGELFF. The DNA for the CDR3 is TGTGCCAGCAGCTTGTTCGGGGGTTCGATGAACACCGGGGAGCTGTTTTTT.

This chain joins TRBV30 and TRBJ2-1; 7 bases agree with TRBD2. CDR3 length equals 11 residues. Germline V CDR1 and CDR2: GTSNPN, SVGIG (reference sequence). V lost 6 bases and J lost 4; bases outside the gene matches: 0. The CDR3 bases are TGTGCCTGCGGGGGGTACAATGAGCAGTTCTTC. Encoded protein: CACGGYNEQFF.

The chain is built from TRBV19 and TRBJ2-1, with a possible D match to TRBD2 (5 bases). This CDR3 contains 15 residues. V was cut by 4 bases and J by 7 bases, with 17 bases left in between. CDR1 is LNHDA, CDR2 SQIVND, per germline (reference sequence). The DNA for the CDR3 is TGTGCCAGTAGTAGGATGGACTTGCTGGAGAATGAGCAGTTCTTC. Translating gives CASSRMDLLENEQFF.

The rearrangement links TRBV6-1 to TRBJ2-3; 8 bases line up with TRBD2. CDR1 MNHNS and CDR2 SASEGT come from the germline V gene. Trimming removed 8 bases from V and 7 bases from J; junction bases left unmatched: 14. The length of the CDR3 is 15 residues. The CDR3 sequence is CASRGGLAGWNTQYF. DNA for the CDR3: TGTGCCAGCCGGGGCGGGCTAGCGGGTTGGAATACGCAGTATTTT.